This TCR beta chain was documented in a study of T cell clones after liver transplantation. Study-wide context: A pre-transplant mixed lymphocyte reaction with TCRbeta sequencing defined graft-donor-reactive clones followed in post-transplant blood. Blood was drawn pre-transplant, before withdrawal, and after full or failed withdrawal.

A remark on this clone: What it binds is unknown.

Study-wide findings and caveats: Rather than being deleted, graft donor-reactive T cells may have moved into the graft. Post-transplant, graft-donor-reactive CD4 TCRbeta sequences in blood dropped significantly in most of the 8 subjects.

V was trimmed by 6 bases and J by 0 bases, leaving 13 bases between them. Looked up from germline, CDR1 is SGHRS and CDR2 is YFSETQ. The CDR3 length is 15 residues. Profiled with immunoSEQ multiplex PCR; TCRdb holds only in-frame clones, not every one. This table holds some 80,000 clones, 82% found once. The chain is built from TRBV5-1 and TRBJ2-1, with a weak D call TRBD1 (6 bases). Sequenced here: CD4+ T cells from blood, sampled almost 47 months after liver transplant. The clonotype comes from a human patient who received a liver transplant. Some of the T cells might come from the graft donor. The CDR3 DNA reads as TGCGCCAGCACCCCGGACAGACCCTCCTACAATGAGCAGTTCTTC. It encodes CASTPDRPSYNEQFF.